The clone carrying this T cell receptor (beta chain) has a handful of counts. The target antigen is unknown. The sample belongs to a study of blood T cells in healthy people across ages. Whole-study results and caveats: Naive and antigen-experienced cells could not be conclusively compared, given unsorted PBMCs.

For the second PCR, which ran for about 6 to 11 cycles, a sample-barcoded 5' primer and a J-beta primer mix were used. TCRdb analysed the 5' RACE reads with MiXCR anew, one entry per CDR3 protein. The data show about 1.1 million distinct CDR3 sequences, with around two fifths seen just once and approximately 14% held by the top ten. Germline V lookup: CDR1 LGHDT, CDR2 YNNKEL (reference sequence). The CDR3 covers 14 residues. V shed 8 bases and J 0 bases; nucleotides not matched to a gene: 6. The chain combines TRBV3-1 with TRBJ2-7, with 8 positions matching TRBD1. Sample: blood. This sequence originates from a man aged 18 to 30 in good health. The CDR3 DNA is TGTGCCAGCTCCAACAGGGGGGTCTCCTACGAGCAGTACTTC. It yields the protein CASSNRGVSYEQYF.